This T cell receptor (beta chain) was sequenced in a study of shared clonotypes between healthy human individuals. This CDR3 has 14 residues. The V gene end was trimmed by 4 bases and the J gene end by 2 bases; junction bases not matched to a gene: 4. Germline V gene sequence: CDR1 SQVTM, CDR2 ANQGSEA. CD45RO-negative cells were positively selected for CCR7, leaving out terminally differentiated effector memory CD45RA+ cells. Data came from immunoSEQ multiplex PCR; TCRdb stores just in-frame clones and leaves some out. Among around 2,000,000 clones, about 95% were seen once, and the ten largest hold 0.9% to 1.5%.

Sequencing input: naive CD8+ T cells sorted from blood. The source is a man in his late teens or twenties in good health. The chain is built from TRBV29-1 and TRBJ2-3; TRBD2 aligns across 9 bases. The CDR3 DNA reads TGCAGCGTTGTCGTAGCGGGAGCCACAGATACGCAGTATTTT. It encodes CSVVVAGATDTQYF.